This TCR beta chain is drawn from a study of shared clonotypes between healthy human individuals. About this clone: Its antigen is not identified.

Whole-study results and caveats: Roughly 5% of naive CD4 clonotypes were common to a handful of donors. The four-donor shared clonotypes exceeded non-shared clonotypes in generation probability, with non-shared ones scoring lower.

Germline CDR1 and CDR2: LGHNT and FRNRAP. The CDR3 loop spans 17 amino acids. V dropped 0 bases and J dropped 3 bases, with 15 bases sitting between them. At deep level, the assay was performed. Clones were sequenced by immunoSEQ multiplex PCR, and TCRdb holds only the in-frame ones, with some missing. The sample contains hundreds of thousands of clones, about 91% of which appear only once. Naive CD8 cells lacked CD45RO, underwent positive selection for CCR7 and left out terminally differentiated effector memory CD45RA+ cells. Those who donated were healthy HIV-negative adults, with no recent acute infections or vaccinations reported.

This TCR came from a man aged 25 to 40 in good health. This sequence joins TRBV12-5 and TRBJ2-1, with D perhaps matching TRBD2 (5 bases). The material sequenced was naive CD8+ T cells sorted from blood. The CDR3 sequence is CASGLVLVGSCYNEQFF. CDR3 in DNA: TGTGCTAGTGGTTTGGTACTGGTTGGGAGCTGCTACAATGAGCAGTTCTTC.